These T cell receptor beta chains were read from a single sample in a study of cytomegalovirus exposure and HLA in healthy donors. Assay: immunoSEQ multiplex PCR; the TCRdb copy retains only in-frame clones and omits some. The sample includes roughly 120,000 clones, roughly 82% of them seen just once. Specimen: PBMCs. Receptors were obtained from a human donor in good health. CDR3s include the opening cysteine and the closing phenylalanine or tryptophan. D genes are given only for firm matches. Part of the rows lack a size; the others show once, few, many or a class for expanded clones.

CDR3nt | CDR3aa | d_gene | v_gene | abundance | j_gene
TGTGCCAGCAGTGATGCTGCGGCGACTTACGCTGAAGCTTTCTTT | CASSDAAATYAEAFF | . | TRBV2 | . | TRBJ1-1
TGCGCCAGCAGCCAAGAAACAGGACAGGGTGAGACCCAGTACTTC | CASSQETGQGETQYF | TRBD1 | TRBV4-1 | . | TRBJ2-5
TGTGCCAGCAGTTCCCCCGGGACTGCAAGCTCCTACAATGAGCAGTTCTTC | CASSSPGTASSYNEQFF | . | TRBV28 | . | TRBJ2-1
TGCGCCAGCAGTGAGTCAACTTTTGGGCGGCAGTACTTC | CASSESTFGRQYF | . | TRBV10-1 | . | TRBJ2-7
TGTGCCAGCTCACCACAGGGGCAAGGGGATAGGAATCAGCCCCAGCATTTT | CASSPQGQGDRNQPQHF | . | TRBV18 | . | TRBJ1-5
TGTGCCAGCAGTGTTGGTGGACTTCTCTACGAGCAGTACTTC | CASSVGGLLYEQYF | . | TRBV6-1 | . | TRBJ2-7
TGTGCCAGCAGCCGGACTAGCGGGAGGTCCTACGAGCAGTACTTC | CASSRTSGRSYEQYF | TRBD2 | TRBV6-5 | . | TRBJ2-7
TGTGCCAGCAGCTTAGCTAGCGGGCAAGAAGAGACCCAGTACTTC | CASSLASGQEETQYF | TRBD2 | TRBV7-9 | . | TRBJ2-5
TGTGCCAGCAGCTTACGCTCGGGGGACACTGAAGCTTTCTTT | CASSLRSGDTEAFF | . | TRBV11-2 | . | TRBJ1-1
TGTGCCAGCAGTTCTGGCCCGGGGGCTGAAGCTTTCTTT | CASSSGPGAEAFF | . | TRBV6-1 | . | TRBJ1-1
TGTGCCAGCAGCCCCCGGGGAGGGACCTACGAGCAGTACTTC | CASSPRGGTYEQYF | TRBD2 | TRBV9 | once | TRBJ2-7
TGTGCCAGCTCACCCCCCCTAGCCACAGATACGCAGTATTTT | CASSPPLATDTQYF | . | TRBV18 | . | TRBJ2-3
TGTGCCAGCAGCCCCGGCTGGGGGGATGGCGGGGAGCTGTTTTTT | CASSPGWGDGGELFF | . | TRBV7-9 | . | TRBJ2-2
TGCGCCAGTGGGGTAGCGGGAGGGCTGTACGAGCAGTACTTC | CASGVAGGLYEQYF | TRBD2 | TRBV10-1 | . | TRBJ2-7
TGTGCTAGTAGCCGAGTTTCGGGGGGCCGCGGCAATCAGCCCCAGCATTTT | CASSRVSGGRGNQPQHF | . | TRBV19 | . | TRBJ1-5
TGTGCCAGCAGTCTTGAGGGCTACGAGCAGTACTTC | CASSLEGYEQYF | . | TRBV6-1 | . | TRBJ2-7
TGTGCCAGCAGCTCAAACTACGAGCAGTACTTC | CASSSNYEQYF | . | TRBV5-4 | . | TRBJ2-7
TGTGCCAGCAGCTTGTCAGGAAACTATGGCTACACCTTC | CASSLSGNYGYTF | . | TRBV11-2 | . | TRBJ1-2
TGTGCCAGCAGCTTAGGTGGCTACAGAGGCACAGATACGCAGTATTTT | CASSLGGYRGTDTQYF | . | TRBV13 | . | TRBJ2-3
TGTGCCAGCAGCTTGGCGGACAGATCGAACACTGAAGCTTTCTTT | CASSLADRSNTEAFF | . | TRBV5-6 | . | TRBJ1-1
TGTGCCAGCAGTGGAAGGGACAGGTCGGATAATTCACCCCTCCACTTT | CASSGRDRSDNSPLHF | TRBD1 | TRBV6-1 | . | TRBJ1-6
TGTGCCAGCAGTTTGGACGGGACTAGCGGGATCGGGGAGCTGTTTTTT | CASSLDGTSGIGELFF | TRBD2 | TRBV6-5 | . | TRBJ2-2
TGTGCCAGTAGTATAGAGGCCGTCGATGGCTACACCTTC | CASSIEAVDGYTF | . | TRBV19 | . | TRBJ1-2
TGTGCCAGCAGGGATCAGGGTTCGAACACCGGGGAGCTGTTTTTT | CASRDQGSNTGELFF | . | TRBV28 | . | TRBJ2-2
TGTGCCAGCAGCTTAATAGGGAGTGGAAACACCATATATTTT | CASSLIGSGNTIYF | . | TRBV11-3 | . | TRBJ1-3
TGTGCCAGCAGCGTAGCGGCAGGGACAGGGACGCAGTATTTT | CASSVAAGTGTQYF | TRBD1 | TRBV9 | . | TRBJ2-3
TGTGCCAGCACCCTATACAATGAGCAGTTCTTC | CASTLYNEQFF | . | TRBV7-2 | once | TRBJ2-1
TGCGCCAGCAGCGGCGGACAGGTCGGCATGAACACTGAAGCTTTCTTT | CASSGGQVGMNTEAFF | TRBD1 | TRBV5-1 | . | TRBJ1-1
TGTGCCAGCAGTCCGCGACAGGGGAGGGGGGCCTACGAGCAGTACTTC | CASSPRQGRGAYEQYF | . | TRBV27 | . | TRBJ2-7
TGTGCCAGTAGTGGCGACAGCCGGGACATTGCGTTGATCAGCAATCAGCCCCAGCATTTT | CASSGDSRDIALISNQPQHF | . | TRBV19 | . | TRBJ1-5
TGTGCCAGCTCACGCGGGACGGGAGAAAAACTGTTTTTT | CASSRGTGEKLFF | . | TRBV18 | . | TRBJ1-4
TGTGCCAGCAGTGGCGGGACAGGGAGGGCGTCCGAGCAGTACTTC | CASSGGTGRASEQYF | TRBD1 | TRBV6-5 | . | TRBJ2-7
TGTGCCAGCTCACCCGGACACAGCTATGGCTACACCTTC | CASSPGHSYGYTF | . | TRBV18 | once | TRBJ1-2
TGTGCCAGCACTGGAAGGGGGACAGGGGATGGCTACACCTTC | CASTGRGTGDGYTF | TRBD1 | TRBV6-1 | . | TRBJ1-2
TGTGCCAGCAGTTACTCGCCGGGGAACAATCAGCCCCAGCATTTT | CASSYSPGNNQPQHF | . | TRBV6-5 | . | TRBJ1-5
TGTGCCAGTAGTTTGGGGTCGGGGCTAGCGACCTCTCAGTCGGATACGCAGTATTTT | CASSLGSGLATSQSDTQYF | . | TRBV19 | . | TRBJ2-3
TGTGCCAGCAGCTTAGTGCAGGGGGCTGGAACTGAAGCTTTCTTT | CASSLVQGAGTEAFF | TRBD1 | TRBV7-2 | . | TRBJ1-1
TGTGCCAGTAGCGGAGGGATGGAAGAGACCCAGTACTTC | CASSGGMEETQYF | . | TRBV19 | . | TRBJ2-5
TGCGCCAGCAGCCAAGATCGGGAGGAAAAACTGTTTTTT | CASSQDREEKLFF | . | TRBV4-1 | . | TRBJ1-4
TGTGCCAGCGGAGTATTGTCGGGAGGGGAGCAGTTCTTC | CASGVLSGGEQFF | TRBD2 | TRBV28 | . | TRBJ2-1
TGTGCCAGTAGTATGGAGGGGTTGAACACTGAAGCTTTCTTT | CASSMEGLNTEAFF | . | TRBV19 | . | TRBJ1-1
TGCAGCGTTGGGTCAGGGTCCCAGCCCCAGCATTTT | CSVGSGSQPQHF | . | TRBV29-1 | . | TRBJ1-5
TGTGCCAGCAGCGATCTACCTAATTCACCCCTCCACTTT | CASSDLPNSPLHF | . | TRBV11-2 | . | TRBJ1-6